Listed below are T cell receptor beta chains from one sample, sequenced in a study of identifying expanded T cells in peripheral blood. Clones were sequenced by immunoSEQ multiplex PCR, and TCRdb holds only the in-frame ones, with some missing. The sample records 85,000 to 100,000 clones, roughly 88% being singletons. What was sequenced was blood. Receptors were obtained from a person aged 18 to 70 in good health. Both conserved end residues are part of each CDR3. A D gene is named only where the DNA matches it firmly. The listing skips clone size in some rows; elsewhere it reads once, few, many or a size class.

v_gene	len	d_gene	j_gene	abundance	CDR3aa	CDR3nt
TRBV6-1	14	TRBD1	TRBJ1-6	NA	CASSAGTANSPLHF	TGTGCCAGCAGTGCCGGGACAGCAAATTCACCCCTCCACTTT
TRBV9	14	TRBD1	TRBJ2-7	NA	CASSTTGTGIEQYF	TGTGCCAGCAGTACCACCGGGACAGGGATCGAGCAGTACTTC
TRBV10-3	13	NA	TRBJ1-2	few	CAISGLTAYGYTF	TGTGCCATCAGTGGCTTGACAGCGTATGGCTACACCTTC
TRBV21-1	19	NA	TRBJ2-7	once	CASSIGPTGTGDSAYEQYF	TGTGCCAGCAGCATAGGTCCCACCGGGACAGGGGACTCAGCCTACGAGCAGTACTTC
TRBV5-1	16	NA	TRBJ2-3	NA	CASSLVPGKNTDTQYF	TGCGCCAGCAGCTTGGTACCGGGGAAGAACACAGATACGCAGTATTTT
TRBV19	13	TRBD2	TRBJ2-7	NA	CASSTSGGNEQYF	TGTGCCAGCTCGACTAGCGGGGGCAACGAGCAGTACTTC
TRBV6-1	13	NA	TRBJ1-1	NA	CASSPTENTEAFF	TGTGCCAGCAGCCCGACGGAAAACACTGAAGCTTTCTTT
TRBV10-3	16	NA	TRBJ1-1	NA	CAISESEPGVNTEAFF	TGTGCCATCAGTGAGTCCGAGCCAGGCGTGAACACTGAAGCTTTCTTT
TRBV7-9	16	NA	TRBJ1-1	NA	CASSRDLLGGSTEAFF	TGTGCCAGCAGCAGGGACCTTCTCGGCGGGAGCACTGAAGCTTTCTTT
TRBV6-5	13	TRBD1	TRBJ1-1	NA	CASSDNRGNEAFF	TGTGCCAGCAGTGACAACAGGGGTAATGAAGCTTTCTTT
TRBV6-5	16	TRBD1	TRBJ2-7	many	CASSYSTPDRAHEQYF	TGTGCCAGCAGTTACTCGACGCCCGACAGGGCCCACGAGCAGTACTTC
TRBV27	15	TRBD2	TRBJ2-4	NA	CASSPRAGGRDIQYF	TGTGCCAGCAGCCCAAGGGCGGGAGGGAGAGACATTCAGTACTTC
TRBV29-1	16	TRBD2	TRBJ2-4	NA	CSVRPGSGGHKNIQYF	TGCAGCGTACGCCCCGGGAGCGGGGGGCACAAAAACATTCAGTACTTC
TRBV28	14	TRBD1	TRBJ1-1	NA	CASRDRGVNTEAFF	TGTGCCAGCAGAGACAGGGGCGTGAACACTGAAGCTTTCTTT
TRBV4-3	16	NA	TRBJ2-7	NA	CASSHAPMGSNYEQYF	TGCGCCAGCAGCCACGCCCCCATGGGCAGCAACTACGAGCAGTACTTC
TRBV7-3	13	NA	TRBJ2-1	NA	CASSLTGGNEQFF	TGTGCCAGCAGCTTAACAGGGGGCAATGAGCAGTTCTTC
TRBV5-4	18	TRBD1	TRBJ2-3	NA	CASSEGQGRRLSTDTQYF	TGTGCCAGCAGCGAAGGACAGGGGCGCCGACTGAGCACAGATACGCAGTATTTT
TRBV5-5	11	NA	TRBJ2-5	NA	CASSYQETQYF	TGTGCCAGCAGCTATCAAGAGACCCAGTACTTC
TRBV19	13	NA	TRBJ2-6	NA	CASRWSGANVLTF	TGTGCCAGTAGATGGTCTGGGGCCAACGTCCTGACTTTC
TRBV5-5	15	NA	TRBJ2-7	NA	CASSLATGTYYEQYF	TGTGCCAGCAGCTTGGCTACAGGGACCTACTACGAGCAGTACTTC
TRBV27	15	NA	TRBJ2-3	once	CASGSRLLSTDTQYF	TGTGCCAGTGGGTCGAGACTCTTGAGCACAGATACGCAGTATTTT
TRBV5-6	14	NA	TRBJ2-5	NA	CASSNGPIKETQYF	TGTGCCAGCAGCAACGGACCAATTAAAGAGACCCAGTACTTC
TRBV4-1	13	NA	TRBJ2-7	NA	CASSPRQEYEQYF	TGCGCCAGCAGCCCACGACAGGAGTACGAGCAGTACTTC
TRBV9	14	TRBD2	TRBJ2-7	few	CATAPSGASYEQYF	TGTGCCACCGCGCCTAGCGGGGCGTCCTACGAGCAGTACTTC
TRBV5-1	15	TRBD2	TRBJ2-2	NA	CASSPASGGTGELFF	TGCGCCAGCAGCCCAGCTAGCGGAGGAACCGGGGAGCTGTTTTTT